Listed here is a single TCR beta chain. The entry originates in a study of cytomegalovirus exposure and HLA in healthy donors. V lost 6 bases and J 5 bases, leaving 14 bases between the germline ends. The CDR3 is 14 amino acids. Germline lookup yields CDR1 MNHNY and CDR2 SVGAGI (reference sequence). The PCR contained 60 Vbeta and 13 Jbeta primers. The data were produced by immunoSEQ multiplex PCR, yet TCRdb's version contains in-frame clones alone and is incomplete. Among about 200,000 clones listed, 70% were seen once. This receptor was taken from a man aged 40-50 years in good health and CMV-seropositive. Sample: PBMCs. V is TRBV6-6 and J is TRBJ1-5; D remains unclear. Written as DNA, the CDR3 is TGTGCCAGCAGCCCGAGTAGGCAGGATCAGCCCCAGCATTTT. Protein sequence: CASSPSRQDQPQHF.